The 20 T cell receptor beta chains in this list originate from one sample, sequenced in a study of shared clonotypes between healthy human individuals. Profiled with immunoSEQ multiplex PCR; TCRdb holds only in-frame clones, not every one. In the table there are nearly 1,000,000 clones, approximately 80% of which are singletons. Sequenced input: memory CD4+ T cells sorted from blood. Subset in this sample: CD45RA-negative fraction. Receptors were obtained from a young man in good health.

The CDR3 coding sequence is TGTGCCAGCAGCCAAGAATTGGGGGGGCGAGATGGCTACACCTTC. This translates into CASSQELGGRDGYTF. V is TRBV4-2 and J is TRBJ1-2, with TRBD1 as a possible D gene (6 bases). The V and J ends lost 0 bases and 6 bases respectively, with 14 bases between them. The germline V gene has CDR1 LGHNA and CDR2 YNFKEQ. The length of the CDR3 is 15 residues.

The V gene is TRBV21-1, the J gene TRBJ1-5. TRBV21-1 is an annotated pseudogene. The CDR3 consists of 18 residues. The CDR3 region has the DNA TGTGCCAGCAACAGAGAACCCGGGCCCTCGTTGAGCAATCAGCCCCAGCATTTT. Protein product: CASNREPGPSLSNQPQHF.

V gene TRBV27 combines with J gene TRBJ2-7; 13 bases match TRBD2. The V gene's germline CDR1 is MNHEY and CDR2 SMNVEV (reference sequence). The trim removed 6 bases at V and 3 bases at J, leaving 5 bases unmatched. This CDR3 comprises 15 residues. The CDR3 here is CASRTRLAGGYEQYF. In DNA, the CDR3 is TGTGCCAGCAGGACTCGACTAGCGGGAGGCTACGAGCAGTACTTC.

The chain is built from TRBV19 and TRBJ2-1; 9 bases align to TRBD1. Germline loops: CDR1 LNHDA, CDR2 SQIVND (reference sequence). Trimming removed 7 bases from V and 6 bases from J; junction bases left unmatched: 7. This CDR3 has 14 amino acids. DNA of the CDR3: TGTGCCAGTATCCCGGACAGGGGATCCAATGAGCAGTTCTTC. It encodes CASIPDRGSNEQFF.

This chain uses TRBV6-5 with TRBJ2-7, with 11 bases matching TRBD2. Germline assignment: CDR1 MNHEY and CDR2 SVGAGI. V lost 6 bases, J lost 7 bases, and 11 bases stayed unmatched. The CDR3 is made up of 15 amino acids. The DNA for the CDR3 is TGTGCCAGCAGCCTGGAGGCTAGCGGGGGGAGGGAGCAGTACTTC. Its translation: CASSLEASGGREQYF.

The chain is built from TRBV14 and TRBJ2-7; D is unresolved. The CDR3 runs 13 residues. Trimming pared 4 bases from V and 6 bases from J, leaving 13 bases between. CDR1 SGHDN and CDR2 FVKESK come from the germline V gene. This CDR3 reads CASSPVGVGEQYF. The CDR3, as DNA: TGTGCCAGCAGCCCCGTTGGAGTGGGCGAGCAGTACTTC.

The chain carries TRBV6-1 and TRBJ1-1, with a weak D call TRBD1 (6 bases). Per germline, CDR1 MNHNS and CDR2 SASEGT. The length of the CDR3 is 13 residues. V was trimmed by 6 bases and J by 3 bases, leaving 11 bases between them. The CDR3 here is CASSEQGHTEAFF. CDR3 nucleotide sequence: TGTGCCAGCAGCGAACAGGGACACACTGAAGCTTTCTTT.

In its sample, this clone was seen a few times. Other DNA sequences within the sample encode an identical CDR3. This chain's CDR3 is CASSEGTRNTGELFF. In nucleotides, the CDR3 is TGTGCCAGCAGTGAAGGGACAAGGAACACCGGGGAGCTGTTTTTT. The chain employs TRBV6-1 and TRBJ2-2; tentatively, D is TRBD1 (5 bases). CDR1 and CDR2 (germline): MNHNS, SASEGT. V was clipped by 1 base and J by 1 base, with 7 bases between them. The CDR3 has 15 amino acids.

The genes are TRBV15 and TRBJ2-7, with D possibly matching TRBD1 (5 bases). V was cut by 3 bases and J by 2 bases, with 14 bases left in between. Germline V gene data show CDR1 as LNHNV and CDR2 as YYDKDF (reference sequence). This CDR3 has 15 amino acids. The chain's CDR3 is CATSSDPGYTYEQYF. CDR3 coding DNA: TGTGCCACCAGCAGTGATCCAGGGTATACCTACGAGCAGTACTTC.

This clone was seen repeatedly, ten times or more. This chain links TRBV6-1 with TRBJ2-5; no reliable D call. CDR3 length: 15 amino acids. Germline V gene lookup returns CDR1 MNHNS and CDR2 SASEGT. The germline V and J ends were trimmed by 3 bases and 1 base, with 12 bases remaining between them. This CDR3 is CASSDYGRSQETQYF. The CDR3 coding sequence is TGTGCCAGCAGTGACTACGGAAGGTCCCAAGAGACCCAGTACTTC.

The chain joins TRBV2 to TRBJ2-7; TRBD2 aligns across 9 bases. In germline, CDR1 is SNHLY, CDR2 FYNNEI. CDR3 size: 14 residues. J gave up 2 bases and V 6 bases, and 5 bases lay outside the gene matches. CDR3 sequence: CASRRREGPYEQYF. CDR3 DNA sequence: TGTGCCAGCAGGCGGCGGGAGGGACCCTACGAGCAGTACTTC.

The sample holds a few counts of this clone. This chain joins TRBV6-1 and TRBJ1-1; D might be TRBD1 (6 bases). The CDR3 has 13 residues. Germline values: CDR1 MNHNS, CDR2 SASEGT. V dropped 7 bases and J dropped 10 bases, with 19 bases sitting between them. CDR3 in amino acids: CASKEDGGGRAFF. CDR3 nucleotides: TGTGCCAGCAAAGAGGATGGAGGGGGAAGAGCTTTCTTT.

This clone was seen a single time. CDR3 DNA: TGTGCCTGGGCCCGAGGAATTCAACCCCTCCACTTT. It translates to CAWARGIQPLHF. The V gene is TRBV30, the J gene TRBJ1-6; unclear D gene. V was cut by 5 bases and J by 12 bases, with 14 bases left in between. This CDR3 is built from 12 residues. CDR1 is GTSNPN, CDR2 SVGIG, per germline (reference sequence).

In this sample, this clone turned up a few times. CDR3 DNA sequence: TGTGCCAGCACCCCTCAAATGGGCCAGCCCCAGCATTTT. Its translation: CASTPQMGQPQHF. The rearrangement uses TRBV19 and TRBJ1-5; D gene uncertain. In germline, CDR1 is LNHDA, CDR2 SQIVND (reference sequence). Trimming took 9 bases from V and 7 from J, leaving 16 bases between them. The CDR3 sequence is 13 residues long.

Points on this clone: The same CDR3 arises from other DNA sequences in this sample as well. The J gene is TRBJ2-2, the V gene TRBV5-6; 9 bases agree with TRBD1. The CDR3 runs 15 residues. Germline-derived CDR1 and CDR2 are SGHDT and YYEEEE. V trimming: 3 bases; J trimming: 5 bases; junction bases outside the gene matches: 5. This CDR3 reads CASSWRDRATGELFF. CDR3 in DNA: TGTGCCAGCAGCTGGCGGGACAGGGCGACCGGGGAGCTGTTTTTT.

The genes are TRBV9 and TRBJ2-1; possibly TRBD2 for D (5 bases). CDR3 length equals 13 residues. V was pared by 5 bases and J by 4 bases, with 10 bases between. The germline V gene has CDR1 SGDLS and CDR2 YYNGEE. The CDR3 is CASSSASYNEQFF. Here the CDR3 DNA reads TGTGCCAGCAGTAGCGCCTCATACAATGAGCAGTTCTTC.

V and J are TRBV6-5 and TRBJ1-2; tentatively, D is TRBD1 (6 bases). V was shortened by 8 bases and J by 7 bases, with 14 bases between the two germline ends. The germline V gene encodes CDR1 MNHEY and CDR2 SVGAGI. The CDR3 is made up of 12 amino acids. In DNA, the CDR3 is TGTGCCAGCGAAACGGTAGGGGGTGGCTACACCTTC. Translated: CASETVGGGYTF.

This chain links TRBV23-1 with TRBJ2-7; possibly TRBD1 for D (5 bases). TRBV23-1 is sorted into the ORF group, with uncertain function. The CDR3 totals 17 residues. V lost 2 bases to trimming and J lost 4 bases, with 21 bases between them. CDR3 protein: CASSQPHDRTNTYEQYF. The CDR3 DNA reads as TGCGCCAGCAGTCAACCTCACGACAGAACCAACACTTACGAGCAGTACTTC.

The CDR3 DNA reads as TGTGCCAGCAGCTTGAAGACAGGGGCTGGGAACACTGAAGCTTTCTTT. This translates into CASSLKTGAGNTEAFF. The chain carries TRBV5-6 and TRBJ1-1; 8 positions agree with TRBD1. Unmatched junction bases numbered 6, after V lost 1 base and J lost 1 base. The CDR3 runs to 16 residues. Per germline, CDR1 SGHDT and CDR2 YYEEEE.

Ten or more counts support this clone. The V and J genes are TRBV7-9 and TRBJ2-5; perhaps TRBD1 as D (6 bases). Germline V gene lookup returns CDR1 SEHNR and CDR2 FQNEAQ (reference sequence). With 4 bases removed from V and 5 bases from J, the gap between germline ends came to 14 bases. The length of the CDR3 is 14 residues. CDR3 DNA: TGTGCCAGCAGCTCTCGGACAGTGGGGGAGACCCAGTACTTC. Its protein is CASSSRTVGETQYF. The full variable domain, completed using reference TRBV7-9 and TRBJ2-5, is DTGVSQNPRHKITKRGQNVTFRCDPISEHNRLYWYRQTLGQGPEFLTYFQNEAQLEKSRLLSDRFSAERPKGSFSTLEIQRTEQGDSAMYLCASSSRTVGETQYFGPGTRLLVL.